This TCR beta chain was captured in a study of blood T cell repertoires in COVID-19. Clones were read by immunoSEQ multiplex PCR, and TCRdb kept only the in-frame ones, dropping some. This table holds roughly 300,000 clones, about nine tenths found once. Germline V gene lookup returns CDR1 LNHDA and CDR2 SQIVND (reference sequence). There are 15 residues in the CDR3. The trim removed 3 bases at V and 2 bases at J, leaving 4 bases unmatched. The sequencing sample was made of PBMCs or T cells enriched from blood (not recorded which). The chain employs TRBV19 and TRBJ2-3, with 8 bases identical to TRBD2. The origin of this receptor is a woman aged 18-30 years who had recovered from COVID-19. The CDR3 here is CASSISGVDTDTQYF. The CDR3 DNA reads TGTGCCAGTAGTATTAGCGGGGTGGACACAGATACGCAGTATTTT.